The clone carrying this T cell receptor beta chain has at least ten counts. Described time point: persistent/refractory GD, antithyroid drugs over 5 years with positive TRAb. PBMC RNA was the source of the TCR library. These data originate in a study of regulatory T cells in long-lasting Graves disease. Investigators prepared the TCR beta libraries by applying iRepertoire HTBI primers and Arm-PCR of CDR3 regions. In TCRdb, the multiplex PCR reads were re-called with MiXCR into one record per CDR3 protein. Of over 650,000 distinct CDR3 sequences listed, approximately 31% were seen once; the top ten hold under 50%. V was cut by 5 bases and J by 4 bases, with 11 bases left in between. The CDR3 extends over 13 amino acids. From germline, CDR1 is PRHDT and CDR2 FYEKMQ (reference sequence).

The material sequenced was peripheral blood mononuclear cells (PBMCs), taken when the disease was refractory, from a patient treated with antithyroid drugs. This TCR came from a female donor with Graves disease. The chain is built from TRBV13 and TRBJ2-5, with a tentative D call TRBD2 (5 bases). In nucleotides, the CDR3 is TGTGCCAGCAGCCCCCAGGCGGGAGAGACCCAGTACTTC. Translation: CASSPQAGETQYF.